This T cell receptor beta chain was identified during a study of blood T cell repertoires in COVID-19. Study-wide background: Spain, Italy and the United States supplied samples that represented acute and convalescent COVID-19. PBMCs, B-cell-depleted T cells, or T cells provided the cDNA or gDNA that made up the material.

Data came from immunoSEQ multiplex PCR; TCRdb stores just in-frame clones and leaves some out. The table includes approximately 210,000 clones, about 76% detected once. The CDR3 is 14 amino acids. Germline CDR1 SQVTM, CDR2 ANQGSEA. Unmatched junction bases numbered 5, after V lost 2 bases and J lost 3 bases. This clone has at least ten counts. Participants came from some 26 US areas, aged roughly 18 to 90 years. Allocation to cohorts depended on clinical history reported by the participants. V is TRBV29-1 and J is TRBJ2-7, with 9 bases identical to TRBD2. Sequenced input: PBMCs or T cells enriched from blood (not recorded which). This receptor was taken from a woman in her forties or fifties with acute COVID-19. This chain's CDR3 is CSVESPSGVYEQYF. The CDR3 DNA sequence: TGCAGCGTTGAAAGCCCTAGCGGGGTCTACGAGCAGTACTTC.